This T cell receptor beta chain is drawn from a study of blood T cell repertoires in COVID-19. About the research overall: Researchers got acute and convalescent COVID-19 samples from the United States, Italy and Spain. The analysed material was cDNA or gDNA that came from T cells, B-cell-depleted T cells, or PBMCs.

Authors' methods: Amplified reference gene primers provided the basis for estimating nucleated cell counts. Using immunoSEQ multiplex PCR, the repertoire was profiled, and TCRdb retains in-frame clones only, with some absent. That table gives V, J and clone size, and the DNA gave D and trimming. The sample has 56,000 or so clones; 80% to 90% are singletons. The CDR3 covers 16 residues. The germline CDR1 and CDR2 sequences are SNHLY and FYNNEI. The J segment lost 8 bases and the V segment lost 4 bases, leaving 12 bases of the junction unmatched. Seattle patients were enrolled while actively infected and followed longitudinally.

This receptor was taken from an older woman with COVID-19, enrolled during active disease. V is TRBV2 and J is TRBJ1-4; 8 positions agree with TRBD1. The sequencing input was peripheral blood. The CDR3 sequence is CASSGGETGAREKLFF. The DNA for the CDR3 is TGTGCCAGCAGTGGGGGGGAGACAGGGGCTCGAGAAAAACTGTTTTTT.